The source of this T cell receptor (beta chain) is a study of vaccination effects on CD4 cells after COVID-19. Here immunoSEQ multiplex PCR was the method, and the copy in TCRdb shows in-frame clones only, minus some. There are about 72,000 clones in the sample; 70% to 80% occur only once, and approximately 2% lies in the top ten. Culturing for approximately 10 days preceded CD4+ T cell isolation. The germline CDR1 and CDR2 sequences are SGHRS and YFSETQ. Trimming removed 0 bases from V and 3 bases from J; junction bases left unmatched: 2. This CDR3 comprises 15 residues. About this clone itself: Its antigen is as yet unknown.

V is TRBV5-1 and J is TRBJ1-1; the match to TRBD1 covers 10 bases. The sequence was obtained from a human donor who received a COVID-19 vaccine. The sequencing here drew on CD4+ T cells from PBMCs cultured without peptide, taken before COVID-19 vaccination. Here the CDR3 DNA reads TGCGCCAGCAGCTTGGTGGGGACAGGGGACACTGAAGCTTTCTTT. Its protein product is CASSLVGTGDTEAFF. Full variable domain (rest looked up from reference TRBV5-1 and TRBJ1-1): KAGVTQTPRYLIKTRGQQVTLSCSPISGHRSVSWYQQTPGQGLQFLFEYFSETQRNKGNFPGRFSGRQFSNSRSEMNVSTLELGDSALYLCASSLVGTGDTEAFFGQGTRLTVV.